The 27 T cell receptor beta chains given below trace back to one sample, sequenced in a study of regulatory T cells in long-lasting Graves disease. Building the TCR beta libraries relied on iRepertoire HTBI primers, and CDR3 regions underwent Arm-PCR. TCRdb reprocessed the multiplex PCR reads with MiXCR, giving one entry per CDR3 protein. The sample has roughly 560,000 distinct CDR3 sequences; around 11% are singletons. As for time point: newly diagnosed GD, antithyroid drugs for less than 3 months. Generation of the TCR library employed RNA extracted from PBMCs. These data were likewise used in another study, on T cells in Graves' hyperthyroidism and ophthalmopathy.

Sequenced here: peripheral blood mononuclear cells (PBMCs), sampled at new diagnosis, from a patient treated with antithyroid drugs. The origin of the receptors is a woman in her twenties or thirties with Graves disease.

Ten or more counts support this clonotype. The CDR3 region has the DNA TGTGCCAGCAGTCCCCTCCACCGGGACCGCGGCGATGGCTACACCTTC. Translation: CASSPLHRDRGDGYTF. The chain recombines TRBV12-3 or TRBV12-4 with TRBJ1-2; perhaps TRBD1 as D (5 bases). V gave up 5 bases and J gave up 6 bases, with 22 bases separating them. The CDR3 has 16 residues.

This clonotype was seen repeatedly, ten times or more. CDR3 protein: CASSNPGGRDRAFNEQFF. As DNA, the CDR3 is TGTGCCAGCAGCAACCCTGGGGGCCGAGACAGGGCATTCAATGAGCAGTTCTTC. This sequence joins TRBV7-9 and TRBJ2-1; 7 positions agree with TRBD1. The CDR3 is 18 amino acids. V trimming: 5 bases; J trimming: 6 bases; junction bases outside the gene matches: 19. Germline lookup yields CDR1 SEHNR and CDR2 FQNEAQ (reference sequence). The full variable domain, completed using reference TRBV7-9 and TRBJ2-1, is DTGVSQNPRHKITKRGQNVTFRCDPISEHNRLYWYRQTLGQGPEFLTYFQNEAQLEKSRLLSDRFSAERPKGSFSTLEIQRTEQGDSAMYLCASSNPGGRDRAFNEQFFGPGTRLTVL.

V is TRBV7-3 and J is TRBJ2-1; TRBD1 agrees at 9 bases. The germline V gene encodes CDR1 SGHTA and CDR2 FQGTGA. Trimming removed 4 bases from V and 1 base from J; junction bases left unmatched: 11. CDR3 length: 18 amino acids. The CDR3, as DNA: TGTGCCAGCAGCTCCAGGGGTGGACAGGGGAGGTCCTACAATGAGCAGTTCTTC. Translated: CASSSRGGQGRSYNEQFF.

Remarks on this clonotype: This probably arose from a read error, given a far larger clone one base away. This chain uses TRBV12-3 or TRBV12-4 with TRBJ2-2, with 7 nucleotides matching TRBD2. The ends lost 5 bases at V and 2 bases at J; junction bases unmatched: 11. The CDR3 has 17 amino acids. Here the CDR3 reads CASSGPVGGFNTGELFF. CDR3 nucleotides: TGTGCCAGCAGTGGCCCAGTGGGAGGGTTCAACACCGGGGAGCTGTTTTTT.

J is TRBJ1-3 and V is TRBV29-1; TRBD1 might be the D (6 bases). The CDR3 contains 14 residues. Germline V gene lookup returns CDR1 SQVTM and CDR2 ANQGSEA. Trimming took off 4 bases at V and 1 base at J, with 11 bases between the two ends. The CDR3 region is CSVVPDRSGNTIYF. The DNA of the CDR3 is TGCAGCGTTGTTCCGGACAGATCTGGAAACACCATATATTTT.

This clonotype was recorded at least ten times. CDR3 bases: TGCGCCAGCAGCCGCGACAGGTTCGGCACTGAAGCTTTCTTT. Translated, it gives CASSRDRFGTEAFF. This chain links TRBV5-1 with TRBJ1-1, with D possibly being TRBD1 (6 bases). The CDR3 extends over 14 amino acids. Germline values: CDR1 SGHRS, CDR2 YFSETQ. The V end was cut by 4 bases, the J end by 4 bases, with 14 bases between.

This clonotype was recorded many times. The V gene is TRBV2, the J gene TRBJ2-4; no clear D gene. The CDR3 runs 14 residues. Germline values: CDR1 SNHLY, CDR2 FYNNEI. Trimming removed 6 bases at V and 0 bases at J, with 9 bases between. CDR3 bases: TGTGCCAGCAGAGCAGGATTAGCCAAAAACATTCAGTACTTC. Encoded protein: CASRAGLAKNIQYF. The complete variable domain, with remaining parts taken from reference TRBV2 and TRBJ2-4, reads EPEVTQTPSHQVTQMGQEVILRCVPISNHLYFYWYRQILGQKVEFLVSFYNNEISEKSEIFDDQFSVERPDGSNFTLKIRSTKLEDSAMYFCASRAGLAKNIQYFGAGTRLSVL.

The chain uses TRBV10-1 and TRBJ2-3; a weak D match, TRBD1 (6 bases). V shed 8 bases and J shed 0 bases, with 9 bases lying between them. CDR1 and CDR2 from the germline V gene are WNHNN and SYGVQD (reference sequence). The CDR3 runs to 13 residues. The DNA of the CDR3 is TGCGCCAGCCGGACAGATAGCACAGATACGCAGTATTTT. It translates to CASRTDSTDTQYF.

Remarks on this clonotype: The final CDR3 position lacks the conserved phenylalanine or tryptophan, pointing to a likely read error. The chain uses TRBV4-1 and TRBJ2-1; TRBD2 aligns across 13 bases. V gave up 1 base and J gave up 9 bases; unmatched junction bases: 6. Per germline, CDR1 MGHRA and CDR2 YSYEKL. The CDR3 is 16 residues long. The CDR3 loop is CASSQAGTSGIVEQFL. The CDR3 DNA sequence: TGCGCCAGCAGCCAAGCAGGGACTAGCGGGATTGTTGAGCAGTTCCTC.

The chain carries TRBV7-9 and TRBJ2-7; 9 nucleotides match TRBD1. Germline values: CDR1 SEHNR, CDR2 FQNEAQ (reference sequence). This CDR3 comprises 17 residues. The V gene end was trimmed by 5 bases and the J gene end by 6 bases; junction bases not matched to a gene: 17. Here the CDR3 reads CASSRLMTGGLLGEQYF. The CDR3 DNA sequence: TGTGCCAGCAGCCGATTAATGACAGGGGGACTCCTTGGCGAGCAGTACTTC.

This clonotype was detected ten times or more. The rearrangement links TRBV3-1 to TRBJ2-1, with 11 bases lining up with TRBD2. From germline, CDR1 is LGHDT and CDR2 YNNKEL (reference sequence). Losses at the gene ends were 1 base for V and 0 bases for J; bases not matched to a gene: 20. CDR3 length: 23 residues. CDR3 loop: CASSQVIHRVASGRPSSYNEQFF. CDR3 DNA sequence: TGTGCCAGCAGCCAAGTTATCCATCGAGTGGCTAGCGGGAGGCCTAGCTCCTACAATGAGCAGTTCTTC.

The V gene is TRBV10-3, the J gene TRBJ2-7; 7 nucleotides line up with TRBD1. V lost 10 bases to trimming and J lost 3 bases; unmatched junction nucleotides: 18. Germline loops: CDR1 ENHRY, CDR2 SYGVKD. The CDR3 covers 16 residues. CDR3 nucleotide sequence: TGTGCCACCGCGCGTCCCACCTGGGACAGTAACTACGAGCAGTACTTC. Translated: CATARPTWDSNYEQYF.

This clonotype came up a few times. J is TRBJ2-1 and V is TRBV7-9, with TRBD2 matching 9 bases. Looked up from germline, CDR1 is SEHNR and CDR2 is FQNEAQ (reference sequence). J lost 6 bases, V lost 7 bases, and 13 bases had no gene match. The CDR3 extends over 16 amino acids. The CDR3 loop is CASTLGGGTSSNEQFF. Here the CDR3 DNA reads TGTGCCAGCACCCTGGGAGGTGGGACTAGCTCCAATGAGCAGTTCTTC. Filled out from reference TRBV7-9 and TRBJ2-1, the complete variable domain reads DTGVSQNPRHKITKRGQNVTFRCDPISEHNRLYWYRQTLGQGPEFLTYFQNEAQLEKSRLLSDRFSAERPKGSFSTLEIQRTEQGDSAMYLCASTLGGGTSSNEQFFGPGTRLTVL.

The chain carries TRBV28 and TRBJ2-1; D call uncertain. V was cut by 5 bases and J by 6 bases, with 5 bases left in between. Germline values: CDR1 MDHEN, CDR2 SYDVKM. This CDR3 has 11 residues. CDR3 DNA sequence: TGTGCCAGCAGTAGCCGCAATGAGCAGTTCTTC. It is translated as CASSSRNEQFF.

This clonotype showed up many times. The gene calls are TRBV19 and TRBJ1-1, with D unresolved. The CDR3 is made up of 11 amino acids. CDR1 and CDR2 (germline): LNHDA, SQIVND (reference sequence). With 9 bases removed from V and 5 bases from J, the gap between germline ends came to 10 bases. For the CDR3, the DNA is TGTGCCAGCACCCCCGGGACTGAAGCTTTCTTT. It codes for CASTPGTEAFF.

This clonotype turned up a few times. A much larger clone lies one base from this, so it may be a read error. The genes are TRBV13 and TRBJ2-1; possible D gene TRBD1, 5 bases. Germline CDR1 and CDR2: PRHDT and FYEKMQ (reference sequence). The CDR3 runs 14 residues. CDR3 residues: CASSVEGANNEQLF. The DNA for the CDR3 is TGTGCCAGCAGTGTCGAAGGGGCCAACAATGAGCAGCTCTTC.

The chain combines TRBV19 with TRBJ1-2; TRBD1 matches at 7 bases. The CDR3 is made up of 12 amino acids. Germline CDR1 is LNHDA and CDR2 is SQIVND (reference sequence). The junction had 4 bases not matched to a gene; V was cut back by 9 bases and J by 3 bases. This CDR3 is CASNQGDYGYTF. In DNA, the CDR3 is TGTGCCAGCAACCAGGGGGACTATGGCTACACCTTC.

In its sample, this clonotype was seen many times. The rearrangement links TRBV10-3 to TRBJ2-3, with D perhaps being TRBD1 or TRBD2 (5 bases each). Germline values: CDR1 ENHRY, CDR2 SYGVKD. CDR3 length: 14 amino acids. Trimming stripped 1 base from V and 3 bases from J, with 8 bases between. The CDR3 region has the DNA TGTGCCATCAGTGAGTGGGGACCAACAGATACGCAGTATTTT. This translates into CAISEWGPTDTQYF.

This clonotype was detected many times. The chain combines TRBV6-2 or TRBV6-3 with TRBJ2-1; TRBD1 is a possible D gene (5 bases). The CDR3 has 14 residues. The V gene lost 5 bases and the J gene lost 7 bases, with 15 bases spanning the gap. Germline CDR1 MNHEY, CDR2 SVGEGT. The CDR3: CASSEVAGNNEQFF. CDR3 bases: TGTGCCAGCAGTGAAGTGGCAGGGAATAATGAGCAGTTCTTC.

This clonotype came up many times. The chain couples TRBV11-2 to TRBJ2-7; 8 nucleotides agree with TRBD2. The CDR3 has 16 residues. Germline CDR1 and CDR2: SGHAT and FQNNGV. J was trimmed by 3 bases and V by 2 bases; bases with no gene match: 9. CDR3 coding DNA: TGTGCCAGCAGCTTAAACAGGCCAGCGGGGGTCTACGAGCAGTACTTC. This gives the protein CASSLNRPAGVYEQYF. Looking up the rest from reference TRBV11-2 and TRBJ2-7 gives the full variable domain: EAGVAQSPRYKIIEKRQSVAFWCNPISGHATLYWYQQILGQGPKLLIQFQNNGVVDDSQLPKDRFSAERLKGVDSTLKIQPAKLEDSAVYLCASSLNRPAGVYEQYFGPGTRLTVT.

The rearrangement joins TRBV4-2 to TRBJ1-1, with a possible D match to TRBD1 (6 bases). V lost 2 bases and J 4 bases, leaving 14 bases between the germline ends. This CDR3 is 15 amino acids long. The germline V gene has CDR1 LGHNA and CDR2 YNFKEQ. In DNA, the CDR3 is TGTGCCAGCAGCCAACCACAGGGAGGTAGCACTGAAGCTTTCTTT. Translated: CASSQPQGGSTEAFF.

This chain uses TRBV9 with TRBJ2-3; 14 bases align to TRBD2. In germline, CDR1 is SGDLS, CDR2 YYNGEE. This CDR3 region has 19 residues. Unmatched junction bases numbered 14, after V lost 3 bases and J lost 5 bases. This chain's CDR3 is CASSASGTSGSAVGDTQYF. CDR3 nucleotide sequence: TGTGCCAGCAGCGCCTCCGGGACTAGCGGGAGCGCCGTGGGAGATACGCAGTATTTT.

This clonotype was observed many times. The chain couples TRBV2 to TRBJ2-1; perhaps TRBD1 as D (6 bases). Trimming shortened V by 6 bases and J by 9 bases, and 15 bases separated the two germline ends. Germline V gene data show CDR1 as SNHLY and CDR2 as FYNNEI. This CDR3 is 13 amino acids long. Here the CDR3 reads CASSKIQGGEQFF. The CDR3, as DNA: TGTGCCAGCAGCAAAATACAAGGGGGTGAGCAGTTCTTC.

In DNA form, the CDR3 reads TGTGCCAGCAGACCGATTCGACTGAACACTGAAGCTTTCTTT. Its protein is CASRPIRLNTEAFF. The chain uses TRBV6-1 and TRBJ1-1; D gene uncertain. V lost 6 bases and J 0 bases, leaving 11 bases between the germline ends. The germline CDR1 and CDR2 sequences are MNHNS and SASEGT. The CDR3 length is 14 residues.

This clonotype was recorded many times. J is TRBJ2-5 and V is TRBV7-9; D is perhaps TRBD1 or TRBD2 (5 bases each). The CDR3 runs to 15 residues. From germline, CDR1 is SEHNR and CDR2 FQNEAQ (reference sequence). V gave up 5 bases and J gave up 4 bases, with 17 bases separating them. CDR3 DNA sequence: TGTGCCAGCAGCCCATGGGGGTCGGGCGGAGAGACCCAGTACTTC. Encoded protein: CASSPWGSGGETQYF.

The CDR3 loop reads CATSRRQGVTDTQYF. The DNA of the CDR3 is TGTGCCACCAGCAGAAGACAGGGGGTTACAGATACGCAGTATTTT. The J gene is TRBJ2-3, the V gene TRBV15; 9 bases align to TRBD1. This CDR3 has 15 amino acids. CDR1 and CDR2 from the germline V gene are LNHNV and YYDKDF (reference sequence). The J segment lost 3 bases and the V segment lost 2 bases, leaving 3 bases of the junction unmatched.

This clonotype was seen many times. The rearrangement links TRBV18 to TRBJ2-1; 9 bases agree with TRBD2. The length of the CDR3 is 16 residues. CDR1 is KGHSH and CDR2 is LQKENI in the germline V gene. J lost 8 bases, V lost 3 bases, and 11 bases had no gene match. This CDR3 reads CASSPLEPGLAHEQFF. CDR3 bases: TGTGCCAGCTCACCCTTAGAGCCGGGACTAGCCCATGAGCAGTTCTTC.